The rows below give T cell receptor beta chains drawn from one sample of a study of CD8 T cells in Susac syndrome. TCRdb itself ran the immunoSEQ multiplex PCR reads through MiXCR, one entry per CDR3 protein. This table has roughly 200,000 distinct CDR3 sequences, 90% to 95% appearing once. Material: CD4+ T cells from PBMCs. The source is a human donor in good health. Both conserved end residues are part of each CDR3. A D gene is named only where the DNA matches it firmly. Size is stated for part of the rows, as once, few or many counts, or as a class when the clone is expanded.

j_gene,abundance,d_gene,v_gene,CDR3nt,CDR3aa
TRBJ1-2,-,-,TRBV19,TGTGCCAGTAGTATCTTGGACAGCAAGGCGAACTATGGCTACACCTTC,CASSILDSKANYGYTF
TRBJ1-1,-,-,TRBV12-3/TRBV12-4,TGTGCCAGCAACCCACGGGGGAACACTGAAGCTTTCTTT,CASNPRGNTEAFF
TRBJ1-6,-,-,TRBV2,TGTGCCAGCACCCTGGACGGGGGTGACTCACCCCTCCACTTT,CASTLDGGDSPLHF
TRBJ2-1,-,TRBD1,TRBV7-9,TGTGCCAGCAGGGGACCGGGACAGGGTAGGGATGAGCAGTTCTTC,CASRGPGQGRDEQFF
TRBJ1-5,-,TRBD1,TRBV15,TGTGCCACCAGCGGGGGACAGGGAATGCGTAGCAATCAGCCCCAGCATTTT,CATSGGQGMRSNQPQHF
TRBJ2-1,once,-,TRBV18,TGTGCCAGCTCACCAAACCTGGACAATGAGCAGTTCTTC,CASSPNLDNEQFF
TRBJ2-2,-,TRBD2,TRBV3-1,TGTGCCAGCGCCACGTTGGGGAGGGGATCCGGGGAGCTGTTTTTT,CASATLGRGSGELFF
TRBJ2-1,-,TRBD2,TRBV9,TGTGCCAGCAGCGCAAAGGGGGTAGCGGGGGAAAAAGGCAATGAGCAGTTCTTC,CASSAKGVAGEKGNEQFF
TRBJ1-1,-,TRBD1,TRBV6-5,TGTGCCAGCAGTTACTCGAGGACAGGGGGCACTGAAGCTTTCTTT,CASSYSRTGGTEAFF
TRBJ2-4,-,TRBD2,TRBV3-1,TGTGCCAGCAGCGGCGGGGGGGCCGGTAACATTCAGTACTTC,CASSGGGAGNIQYF
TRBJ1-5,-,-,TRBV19,TGTGCCAGTAGCCGAGGGGGAATCAGCCAGCCCCAGCATTTT,CASSRGGISQPQHF
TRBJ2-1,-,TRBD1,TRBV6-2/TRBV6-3,TGTGCCAGCAGTTTGGGGACAGTAAGTAATGAGCAGTTCTTC,CASSLGTVSNEQFF
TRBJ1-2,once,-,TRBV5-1,TGCGCCAGCAGCGCGGAGGTTCTCTATGGCTACACCTTC,CASSAEVLYGYTF
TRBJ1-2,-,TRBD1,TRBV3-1,TGTGCCAGCAGCCCGACAGGGCGGGGGTTTGGCTACACCTTC,CASSPTGRGFGYTF
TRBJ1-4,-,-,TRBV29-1,TGCAGCGTTGAAGATCGGGAGCAGCTTAATGAAAAACTGTTTTTT,CSVEDREQLNEKLFF
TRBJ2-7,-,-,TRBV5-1,TGCGCCAGCAGCGCTGGACAGTCCTACGAGCAGTACTTC,CASSAGQSYEQYF
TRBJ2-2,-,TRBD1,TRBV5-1,TGCGCCAGCAGCAACCCGACAGGGCGGAACACCGGGGAGCTGTTTTTT,CASSNPTGRNTGELFF
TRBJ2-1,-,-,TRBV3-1,TGTGCCAGCAGCCCCGGGACTGAGTCCTACAATGAGCAGTTCTTC,CASSPGTESYNEQFF
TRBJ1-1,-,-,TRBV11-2,TGTGCCAGCAGCTTACTGGGGCAGAGCACTGAAGCTTTCTTT,CASSLLGQSTEAFF
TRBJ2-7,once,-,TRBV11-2,TGTGCCAGCAGCCAGCCAGGGAGCTACGAGCAGTACTTC,CASSQPGSYEQYF
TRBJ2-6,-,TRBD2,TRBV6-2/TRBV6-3,TGTGCCAGCAGTTACACCCGCGAGCGGGGGGGCGTAACTGGGGCCAACGTCCTGACTTTC,CASSYTRERGGVTGANVLTF
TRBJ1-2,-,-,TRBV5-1,TGCGCCAGCAGTCCCGCTCGGGCTAACTATGGCTACACCTTC,CASSPARANYGYTF
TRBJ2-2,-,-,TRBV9,TGTGCCAGCAGCGTAGTGGTGACCGGGGAGCTGTTTTTT,CASSVVVTGELFF
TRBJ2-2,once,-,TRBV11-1,TGTGCCAGCAGCAAGGCCCCCTCGGCCGGGGAGCTGTTTTTT,CASSKAPSAGELFF
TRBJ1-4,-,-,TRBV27,TGTGCCAGCGGGCGGAATAATGAAAAACTGTTTTTT,CASGRNNEKLFF
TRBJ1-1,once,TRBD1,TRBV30,TGTGCCTGGAGTAGGAGTAGGACAGGGGTTGAAGCTTTCTTT,CAWSRSRTGVEAFF
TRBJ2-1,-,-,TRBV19,TGTGCCAGTAGTAAGGGGGGGGCGGCAGATGAGCAGTTCTTC,CASSKGGAADEQFF
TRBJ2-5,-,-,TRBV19,TGTGCCAGTAGTCTGGAGAGGAGGTTCTACGAGACCCAGTACTTC,CASSLERRFYETQYF
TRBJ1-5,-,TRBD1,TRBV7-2,TGTGCCAGCAGCCCCACCTCCGGGACAGGGGGCAATCAGCCCCAGCATTTT,CASSPTSGTGGNQPQHF
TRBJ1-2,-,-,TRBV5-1,TGCGCCAGCAGCTTGTATCAGGGCCGCTACACCTTC,CASSLYQGRYTF
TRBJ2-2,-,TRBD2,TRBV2,TGTGCCAGCAAGGGAGGGGTCACCGGGGAGCTGTTTTTT,CASKGGVTGELFF
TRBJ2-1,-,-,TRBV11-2,TGTGCCAGCAGCTTAGGGAGGGGTGGCGACAATGAGCAGTTCTTC,CASSLGRGGDNEQFF
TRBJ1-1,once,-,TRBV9,TGTGCCAGCAGCCCCCGGGAGGCTTCAGGTGAAGCTTTCTTT,CASSPREASGEAFF
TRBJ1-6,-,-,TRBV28,TGTGCCAGTGGGGCGGGGAATTCACCCCTCCACTTT,CASGAGNSPLHF
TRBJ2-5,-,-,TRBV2,TGTGCCAGCGGACGGCAGGGCGAGAAGACCCAGTACTTC,CASGRQGEKTQYF
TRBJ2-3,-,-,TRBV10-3,TGTGCCATCAGTGAGTCGGGAGGGGGCTGGACAGATACGCAGTATTTT,CAISESGGGWTDTQYF
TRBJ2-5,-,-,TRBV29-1,TGCAGCGTTGATACGAGGGGGGGAGGGACCCAGTACTTC,CSVDTRGGGTQYF
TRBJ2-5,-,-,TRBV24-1,TGTGCCACTTCAACGACCACAGGGTACCAAGAGACCCAGTACTTC,CATSTTTGYQETQYF
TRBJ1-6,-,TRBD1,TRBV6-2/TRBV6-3,TGTGCCAGCAGTTACCGCCTCCGGGACAGGAATTCACCCCTCCACTTT,CASSYRLRDRNSPLHF
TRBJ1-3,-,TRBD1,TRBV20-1,TGCAGTGTCAGGGGGGGACCTGGAAACACCATATATTTT,CSVRGGPGNTIYF
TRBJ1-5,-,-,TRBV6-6,TGTGCCAGCAGTTACTCGAATCTACAGAATCAGCCCCAGCATTTT,CASSYSNLQNQPQHF
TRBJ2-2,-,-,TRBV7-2,TGTGCCAGCAGTTCCGACAGGCCGAACACCGGGGAGCTGTTTTTT,CASSSDRPNTGELFF
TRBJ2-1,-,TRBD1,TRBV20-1,TGCAGTGCTAGAGATCAGGACAGGGTGTATGAGCAGTTCTTC,CSARDQDRVYEQFF
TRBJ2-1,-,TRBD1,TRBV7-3,TGTGCCAGCAGCTTAAGGGGGGACAGGGGGAATGAGCAGTTCTTC,CASSLRGDRGNEQFF
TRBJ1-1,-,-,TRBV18,TGTGCCAGCTCACCAGGGAAACAGTTGAACACTGAAGCTTTCTTT,CASSPGKQLNTEAFF
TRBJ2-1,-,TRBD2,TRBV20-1,TGCAGTGCTCCCCGGCCGGGGGGGTCCAATGAGCAGTTCTTC,CSAPRPGGSNEQFF
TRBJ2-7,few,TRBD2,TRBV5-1,TGCGCCAGCAGCTTAACTAGCGGGGGGGCCGGGGAGCAGTACTTC,CASSLTSGGAGEQYF
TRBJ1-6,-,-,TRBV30,TGTGCCTGGAGTGTAGGACCCCTCAATTCACCCCTCCACTTT,CAWSVGPLNSPLHF
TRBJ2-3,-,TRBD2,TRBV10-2,TGCGCCACCGGAGAGCGGGGAAGCACAGATACGCAGTATTTT,CATGERGSTDTQYF
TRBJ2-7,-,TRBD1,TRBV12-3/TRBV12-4,TGTGCCAGCAGTCGAGGACAGGGAGAGGACGAGCAGTACTTC,CASSRGQGEDEQYF